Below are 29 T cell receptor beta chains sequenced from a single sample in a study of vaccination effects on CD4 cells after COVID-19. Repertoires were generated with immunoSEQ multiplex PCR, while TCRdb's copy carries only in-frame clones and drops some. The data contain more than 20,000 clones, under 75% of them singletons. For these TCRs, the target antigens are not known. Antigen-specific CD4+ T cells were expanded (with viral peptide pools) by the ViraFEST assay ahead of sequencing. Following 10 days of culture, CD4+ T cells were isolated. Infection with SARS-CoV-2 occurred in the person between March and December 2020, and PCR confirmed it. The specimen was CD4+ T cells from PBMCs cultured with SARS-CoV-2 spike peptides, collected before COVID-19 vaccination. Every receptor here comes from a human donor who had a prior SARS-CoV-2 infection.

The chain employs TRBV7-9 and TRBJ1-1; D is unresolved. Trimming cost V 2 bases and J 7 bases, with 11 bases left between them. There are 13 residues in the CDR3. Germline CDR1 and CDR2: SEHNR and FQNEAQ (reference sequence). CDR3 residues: CASSLKGPYEAFF. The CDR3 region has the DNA TGTGCCAGCAGCTTAAAAGGGCCATATGAAGCTTTCTTT.

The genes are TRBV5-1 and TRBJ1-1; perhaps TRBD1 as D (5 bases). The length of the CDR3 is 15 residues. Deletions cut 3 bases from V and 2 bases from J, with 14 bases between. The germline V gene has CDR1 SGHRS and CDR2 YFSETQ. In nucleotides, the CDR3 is TGCGCCAGCAGCTGGACCGGAAGGGACAACACTGAAGCTTTCTTT. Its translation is CASSWTGRDNTEAFF.

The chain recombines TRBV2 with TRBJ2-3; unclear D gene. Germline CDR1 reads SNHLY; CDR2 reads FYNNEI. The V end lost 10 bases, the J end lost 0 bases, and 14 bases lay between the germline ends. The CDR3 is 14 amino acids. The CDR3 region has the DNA TGTGCCACTAAGGATTCAACTAGCACAGATACGCAGTATTTT. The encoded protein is CATKDSTSTDTQYF.

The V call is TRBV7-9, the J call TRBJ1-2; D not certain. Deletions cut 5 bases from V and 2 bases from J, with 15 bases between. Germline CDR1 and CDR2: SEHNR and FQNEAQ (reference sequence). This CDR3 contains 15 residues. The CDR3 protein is CASSRWGGENYGYTF. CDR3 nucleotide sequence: TGTGCCAGCAGCCGATGGGGTGGGGAAAACTATGGCTACACCTTC.

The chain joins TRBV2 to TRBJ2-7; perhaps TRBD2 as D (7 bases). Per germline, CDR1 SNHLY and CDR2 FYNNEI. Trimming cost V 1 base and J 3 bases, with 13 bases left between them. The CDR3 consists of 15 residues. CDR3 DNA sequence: TGTGCCAGCAGTGAAGGTGCGGGGGCCATCTACGAGCAGTACTTC. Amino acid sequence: CASSEGAGAIYEQYF.

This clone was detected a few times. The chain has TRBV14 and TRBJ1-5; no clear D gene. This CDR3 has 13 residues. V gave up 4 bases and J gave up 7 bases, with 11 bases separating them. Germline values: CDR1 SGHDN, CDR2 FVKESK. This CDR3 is CASSLGLDQPQHF. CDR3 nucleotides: TGTGCCAGCAGCCTCGGTTTGGACCAGCCCCAGCATTTT.

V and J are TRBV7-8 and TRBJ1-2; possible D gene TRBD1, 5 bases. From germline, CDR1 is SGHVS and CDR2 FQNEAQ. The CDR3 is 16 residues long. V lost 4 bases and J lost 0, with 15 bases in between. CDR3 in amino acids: CASSSRGQRANYGYTF. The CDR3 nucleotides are TGTGCCAGCAGCTCCCGGGGCCAGAGAGCTAACTATGGCTACACCTTC.

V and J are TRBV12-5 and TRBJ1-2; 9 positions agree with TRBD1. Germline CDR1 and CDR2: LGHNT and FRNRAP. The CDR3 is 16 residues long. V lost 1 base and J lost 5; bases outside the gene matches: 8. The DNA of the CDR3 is TGTGCTAGTGGTTTGGAACAGGGACAGGGAAATTATGGCTACACCTTC. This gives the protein CASGLEQGQGNYGYTF.

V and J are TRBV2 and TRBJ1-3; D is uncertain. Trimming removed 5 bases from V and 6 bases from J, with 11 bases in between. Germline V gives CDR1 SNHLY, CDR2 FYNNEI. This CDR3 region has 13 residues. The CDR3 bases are TGTGCCAGCAGTCTATCGACGGCAAACACCATATATTTT. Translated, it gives CASSLSTANTIYF.

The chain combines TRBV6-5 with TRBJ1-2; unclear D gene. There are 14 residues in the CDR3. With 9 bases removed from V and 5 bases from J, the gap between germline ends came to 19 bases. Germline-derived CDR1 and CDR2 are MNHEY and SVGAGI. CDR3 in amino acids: CASTNPTLSYGYTF. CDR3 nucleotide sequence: TGTGCCAGTACTAACCCCACACTGTCTTATGGCTACACCTTC.

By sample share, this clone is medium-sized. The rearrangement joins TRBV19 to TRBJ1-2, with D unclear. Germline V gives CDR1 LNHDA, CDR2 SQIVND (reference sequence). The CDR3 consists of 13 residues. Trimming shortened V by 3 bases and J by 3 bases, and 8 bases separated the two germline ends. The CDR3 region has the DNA TGTGCCAGTAGTATCCATGGGGACTATGGCTACACCTTC. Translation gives CASSIHGDYGYTF.

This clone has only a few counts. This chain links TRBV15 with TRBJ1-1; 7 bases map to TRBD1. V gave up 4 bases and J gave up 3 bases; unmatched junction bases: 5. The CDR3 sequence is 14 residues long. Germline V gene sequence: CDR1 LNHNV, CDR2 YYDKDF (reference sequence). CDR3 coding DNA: TGTGCCACCAGCACGGGACAGAGGGACACTGAAGCTTTCTTT. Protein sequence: CATSTGQRDTEAFF.

The CDR3 sequence: CASSARLAPSQETQYF. CDR3 DNA sequence: TGCGCCAGCAGCGCCCGACTAGCCCCAAGCCAAGAGACCCAGTACTTC. V usage is TRBV4-1 and J usage is TRBJ2-5; 7 nucleotides match TRBD2. Germline CDR1 MGHRA, CDR2 YSYEKL. The CDR3 runs 16 residues. Germline trimming cut 5 bases from V and 1 base from J; bases unmatched to any gene: 10.

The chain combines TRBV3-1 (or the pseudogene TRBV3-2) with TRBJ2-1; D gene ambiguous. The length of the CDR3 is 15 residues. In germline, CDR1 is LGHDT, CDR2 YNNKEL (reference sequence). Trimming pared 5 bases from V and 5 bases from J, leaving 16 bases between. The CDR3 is CASSSPYVLHNEQFF. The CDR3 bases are TGTGCCAGCAGCTCACCGTATGTTCTGCACAATGAGCAGTTCTTC.

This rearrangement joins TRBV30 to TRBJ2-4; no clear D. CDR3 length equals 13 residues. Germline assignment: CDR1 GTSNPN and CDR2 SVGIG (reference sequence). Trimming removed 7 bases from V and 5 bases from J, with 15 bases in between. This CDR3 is CASDGQAQNIQYF. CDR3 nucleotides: TGTGCCTCCGATGGGCAGGCCCAAAACATTCAGTACTTC.

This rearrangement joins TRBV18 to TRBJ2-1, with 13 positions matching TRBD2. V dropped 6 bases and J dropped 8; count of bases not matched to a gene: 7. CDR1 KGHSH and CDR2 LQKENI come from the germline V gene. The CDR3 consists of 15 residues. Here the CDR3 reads CASSQLAGGPDEQFF. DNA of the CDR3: TGTGCCAGCTCGCAACTAGCGGGGGGGCCGGATGAGCAGTTCTTC.

Written as DNA, the CDR3 is TGTGCCAGCAGCACGCGACGGACGGACAACCGACGTGGCTACACCTTC. It is translated as CASSTRRTDNRRGYTF. The V and J genes are TRBV9 and TRBJ1-2, with a possible D match to TRBD1 (5 bases). Germline CDR1 and CDR2: SGDLS and YYNGEE. V was pared by 4 bases and J by 7 bases, with 23 bases between. The CDR3 extends over 16 amino acids.

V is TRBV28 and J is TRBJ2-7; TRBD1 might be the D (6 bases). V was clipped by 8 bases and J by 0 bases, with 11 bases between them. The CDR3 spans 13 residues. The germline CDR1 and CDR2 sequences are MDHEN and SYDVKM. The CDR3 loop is CASGGGSSYEQYF. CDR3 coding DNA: TGTGCCAGCGGGGGCGGAAGCTCCTACGAGCAGTACTTC.

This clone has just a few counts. CDR3 nucleotide sequence: TGCGCCAGCAAACGGGACAGCTCCTACAATGAGCAGTTCTTC. Protein product: CASKRDSSYNEQFF. The chain recombines TRBV5-1 with TRBJ2-1; 7 bases fit TRBD1. The CDR3 is 14 amino acids. The V segment lost 6 bases and the J segment 0 bases; nucleotides outside the gene matches: 3. Germline-derived CDR1 and CDR2 are SGHRS and YFSETQ.

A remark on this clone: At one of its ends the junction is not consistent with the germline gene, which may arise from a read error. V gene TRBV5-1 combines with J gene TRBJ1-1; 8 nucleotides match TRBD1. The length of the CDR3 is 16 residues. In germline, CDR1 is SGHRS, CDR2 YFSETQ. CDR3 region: CTSSLLPGQVNTEAFF. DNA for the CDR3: TGCACCAGCAGCTTACTGCCGGGACAGGTGAACACTGAAGCTTTCTTT.

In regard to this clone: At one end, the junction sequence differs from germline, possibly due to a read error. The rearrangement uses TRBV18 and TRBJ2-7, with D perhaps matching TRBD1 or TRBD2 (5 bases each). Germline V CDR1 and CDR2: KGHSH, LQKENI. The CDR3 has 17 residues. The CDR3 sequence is CASSPGTPGWGSSEQYF. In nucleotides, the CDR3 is TGTGCCAGCTCACCCGGGACGCCGGGCTGGGGTTCCTCCGAGCAGTACTTC.

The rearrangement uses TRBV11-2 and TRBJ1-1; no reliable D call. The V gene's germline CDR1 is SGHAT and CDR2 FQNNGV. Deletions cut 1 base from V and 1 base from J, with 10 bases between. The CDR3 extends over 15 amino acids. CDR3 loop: CASSLGPGGNTEAFF. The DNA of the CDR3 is TGTGCCAGCAGCTTAGGGCCGGGAGGGAACACTGAAGCTTTCTTT.

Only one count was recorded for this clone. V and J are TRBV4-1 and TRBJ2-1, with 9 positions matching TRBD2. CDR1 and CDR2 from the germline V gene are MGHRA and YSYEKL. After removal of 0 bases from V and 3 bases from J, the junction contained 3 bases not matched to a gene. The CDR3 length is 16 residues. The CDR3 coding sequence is TGCGCCAGCAGCCAAGACCCAGCGGGGGGCTACAATGAGCAGTTCTTC. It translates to CASSQDPAGGYNEQFF.

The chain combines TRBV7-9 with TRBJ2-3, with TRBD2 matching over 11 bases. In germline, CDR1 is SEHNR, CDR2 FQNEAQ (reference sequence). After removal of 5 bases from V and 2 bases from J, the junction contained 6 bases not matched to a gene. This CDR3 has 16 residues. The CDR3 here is CASSLGLAGPTDTQYF. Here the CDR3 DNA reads TGTGCCAGCAGCCTCGGACTAGCGGGTCCCACAGATACGCAGTATTTT.

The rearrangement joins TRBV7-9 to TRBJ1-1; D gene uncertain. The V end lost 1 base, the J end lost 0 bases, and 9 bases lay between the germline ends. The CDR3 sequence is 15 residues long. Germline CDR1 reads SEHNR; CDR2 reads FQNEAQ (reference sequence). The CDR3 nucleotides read TGTGCCAGCAGCTTAGTTGGGCATGTGAACACTGAAGCTTTCTTT. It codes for CASSLVGHVNTEAFF. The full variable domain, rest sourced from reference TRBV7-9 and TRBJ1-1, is DTGVSQNPRHKITKRGQNVTFRCDPISEHNRLYWYRQTLGQGPEFLTYFQNEAQLEKSRLLSDRFSAERPKGSFSTLEIQRTEQGDSAMYLCASSLVGHVNTEAFFGQGTRLTVV.

For the CDR3, the DNA is TGCAGTGCTAGTCAGCAGCTATTAGGGACCCAGTACTTC. Translated, it gives CSASQQLLGTQYF. J is TRBJ2-5 and V is TRBV20-1; no reliable D call. This CDR3 spans 13 amino acids. From germline, CDR1 is DFQATT and CDR2 SNEGSKA (reference sequence). V was trimmed by 3 bases and J by 7 bases, leaving 15 bases between them.

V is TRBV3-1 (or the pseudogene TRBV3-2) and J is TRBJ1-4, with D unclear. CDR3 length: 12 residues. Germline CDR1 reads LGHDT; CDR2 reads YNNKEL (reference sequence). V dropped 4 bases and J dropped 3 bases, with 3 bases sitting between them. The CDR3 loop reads CASSRSNEKLFF. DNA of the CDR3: TGTGCCAGCAGCCGGTCTAATGAAAAACTGTTTTTT.

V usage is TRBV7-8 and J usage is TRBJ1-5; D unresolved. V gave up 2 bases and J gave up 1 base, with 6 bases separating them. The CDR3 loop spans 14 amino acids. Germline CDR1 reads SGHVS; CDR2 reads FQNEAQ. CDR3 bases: TGTGCCAGCAGCTTACGGTTGAGCAATCAGCCCCAGCATTTT. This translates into CASSLRLSNQPQHF. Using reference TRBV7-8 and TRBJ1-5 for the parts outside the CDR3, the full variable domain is GAGVSQSPRYKVAKRGQDVALRCDPISGHVSLFWYQQALGQGPEFLTYFQNEAQLDKSGLPSDRFFAERPEGSVSTLKIQRTQQEDSAVYLCASSLRLSNQPQHFGDGTRLSIL.

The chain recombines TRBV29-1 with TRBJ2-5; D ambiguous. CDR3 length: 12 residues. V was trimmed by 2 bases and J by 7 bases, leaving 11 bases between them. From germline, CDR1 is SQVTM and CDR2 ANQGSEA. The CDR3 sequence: CSVELLVGTQYF. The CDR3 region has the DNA TGCAGCGTTGAACTCCTCGTGGGGACCCAGTACTTC.